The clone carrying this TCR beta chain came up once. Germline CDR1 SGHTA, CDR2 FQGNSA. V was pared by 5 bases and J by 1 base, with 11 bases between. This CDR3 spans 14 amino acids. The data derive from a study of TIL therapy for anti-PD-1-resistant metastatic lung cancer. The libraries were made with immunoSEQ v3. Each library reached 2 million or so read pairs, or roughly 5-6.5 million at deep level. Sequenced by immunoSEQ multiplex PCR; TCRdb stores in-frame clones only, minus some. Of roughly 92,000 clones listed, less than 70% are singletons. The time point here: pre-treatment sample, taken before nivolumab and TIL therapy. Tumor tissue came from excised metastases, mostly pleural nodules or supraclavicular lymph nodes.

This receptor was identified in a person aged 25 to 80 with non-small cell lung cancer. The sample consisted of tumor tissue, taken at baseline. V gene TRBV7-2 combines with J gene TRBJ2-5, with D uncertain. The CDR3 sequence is CASSLKGLQETQYF. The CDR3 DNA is TGTGCCAGCAGCCTGAAAGGGCTCCAAGAGACCCAGTACTTC.